Each of the 26 T cell receptor beta chains below was sequenced from the same sample in a study of blood T cell repertoires in COVID-19. Produced via immunoSEQ multiplex PCR; TCRdb's table is partial and in-frame only. The repertoire has around 200,000 clones, roughly 82% of them found once; the top ten carry 5.6%. Sequencing used PBMCs or T cells enriched from blood (not recorded which). The receptors stem from a man aged 35 to 55 with acute COVID-19.

The chain combines TRBV4-1 with TRBJ2-7; D unresolved. V lost 2 bases to trimming and J lost 0 bases, with 11 bases between them. This CDR3 region has 15 residues. Germline CDR1 is MGHRA and CDR2 is YSYEKL. CDR3 protein: CASSQNIQDSYEQYF. As DNA, the CDR3 is TGCGCCAGCAGCCAAAATATTCAGGACTCCTACGAGCAGTACTTC.

The rearrangement uses TRBV14 and TRBJ2-5; 7 bases agree with TRBD2. Per germline, CDR1 SGHDN and CDR2 FVKESK. CDR3 length: 15 residues. J was trimmed by 5 bases and V by 3 bases; bases with no gene match: 9. The CDR3, as DNA: TGTGCCAGCAGCCAGTGGAGCGGGATGGGGGAGACCCAGTACTTC. It encodes CASSQWSGMGETQYF.

This sequence joins TRBV4-1 and TRBJ2-1; 8 bases align to TRBD2. Unmatched junction bases numbered 6, after V lost 2 bases and J lost 0 bases. The CDR3 covers 17 residues. Per germline, CDR1 MGHRA and CDR2 YSYEKL. The CDR3 bases are TGCGCCAGCAGCCAATCCCTGGGGACTAGCTCCTACAATGAGCAGTTCTTC. This sequence encodes CASSQSLGTSSYNEQFF.

The V and J genes are TRBV5-1 and TRBJ2-7; TRBD1 matches 7 bases. This CDR3 comprises 14 residues. The germline CDR1 and CDR2 sequences are SGHRS and YFSETQ. The V and J ends lost 6 bases and 1 base, in that order; junction bases with no gene match: 7. CDR3 bases: TGCGCCAGCACAGAGACAGGGCTATCCTACGAGCAGTACTTC. As protein: CASTETGLSYEQYF.

The J gene is TRBJ2-7, the V gene TRBV3-1 (or the pseudogene TRBV3-2); 9 bases fit TRBD2. The V gene end was trimmed by 3 bases and the J gene end by 0 bases; junction bases not matched to a gene: 3. This CDR3 spans 15 amino acids. Germline-derived CDR1 and CDR2 are LGHDT and YNNKEL (reference sequence). The CDR3 DNA reads TGTGCCAGCAGCCAGCTAGCGGGACCCTCCTACGAGCAGTACTTC. This codes for CASSQLAGPSYEQYF.

This sequence joins TRBV5-1 and TRBJ2-5; D uncertain. Trimming pared 1 base from V and 4 bases from J, leaving 8 bases between. The V gene's germline CDR1 is SGHRS and CDR2 YFSETQ. CDR3 size: 13 residues. The CDR3 nucleotides are TGCGCCAGCAGCTTGAACCGCGGAGAGACCCAGTACTTC. Translation gives CASSLNRGETQYF.

The chain employs TRBV24-1 and TRBJ1-1; 8 positions match TRBD1. CDR1 is KGHDR and CDR2 is SFDVKD in the germline V gene. Germline trimming cut 4 bases from V and 3 bases from J; bases unmatched to any gene: 6. CDR3 length: 15 amino acids. The CDR3 DNA reads TGTGCCACCAGTGACCTACCAGGGGGCGACACTGAAGCTTTCTTT. Encoded protein: CATSDLPGGDTEAFF.

The chain links TRBV4-1 to TRBJ2-2; 7 bases match TRBD2. Germline CDR1 is MGHRA and CDR2 is YSYEKL. The CDR3 contains 18 residues. J lost 5 bases, V lost 0 bases, and 12 bases had no gene match. DNA of the CDR3: TGCGCCAGCAGCCAAGATTCCAGCGGGAACGTGTTTACCGGGGAGCTGTTTTTT. Its protein is CASSQDSSGNVFTGELFF.

J is TRBJ1-5 and V is TRBV10-1; D is ambiguous. This CDR3 is built from 15 residues. Germline CDR1 reads WNHNN; CDR2 reads SYGVQD (reference sequence). Trimming took off 4 bases at V and 4 bases at J, with 14 bases between the two ends. The CDR3 region has the DNA TGCGCCAGCAGTGCGGGGAAAGGGAATAATCAGCCCCAGCATTTT. Protein: CASSAGKGNNQPQHF.

This clone was counted a few times. This chain joins TRBV6-1 and TRBJ2-7; D is uncertain. The germline V gene has CDR1 MNHNS and CDR2 SASEGT. Trimming took 2 bases from V and 2 from J, leaving 16 bases between them. The CDR3 loop spans 16 amino acids. The CDR3 protein is CASSEQDGRYAYEQYF. Written as DNA, the CDR3 is TGTGCCAGCAGTGAACAGGATGGGCGATATGCCTACGAGCAGTACTTC.

This chain connects TRBV6-5 to TRBJ1-2; maybe TRBD1 (5 bases). CDR3 size: 13 residues. Germline V gene sequence: CDR1 MNHEY, CDR2 SVGAGI. V lost 5 bases, J lost 2 bases, and 9 bases lay in between. As DNA, the CDR3 is TGTGCCAGCAGTACTAACAGGAACTATGGCTACACCTTC. Protein: CASSTNRNYGYTF.

The CDR3 loop is CASSLVTSGPLGYNEQFF. CDR3 in DNA: TGTGCCAGCAGCTTGGTGACTAGCGGGCCTCTGGGATACAATGAGCAGTTCTTC. The rearrangement uses TRBV2 and TRBJ2-1; TRBD2 agrees at 10 bases. Germline CDR1 is SNHLY and CDR2 is FYNNEI. The CDR3 runs to 18 residues. With 6 bases clipped from V and 4 bases from J, the junction kept 15 bases outside the gene matches.

The rearrangement links TRBV9 to TRBJ2-6; the D gene is possibly TRBD1 (5 bases). V was clipped by 0 bases and J by 1 base, with 17 bases between them. The CDR3 length is 19 residues. Germline CDR1 and CDR2: SGDLS and YYNGEE. CDR3 region: CASSVATQGPQSGANVLTF. The CDR3 nucleotides read TGTGCCAGCAGCGTAGCTACGCAGGGTCCCCAATCTGGGGCCAACGTCCTGACTTTC.

This clone was observed at least ten times. The chain joins TRBV2 to TRBJ1-4, with TRBD1 matching 10 bases. Trimming took 9 bases from V and 12 from J; bases not matched to a gene: 13. This CDR3 has 14 amino acids. Germline V gene sequence: CDR1 SNHLY, CDR2 FYNNEI. The CDR3 loop reads CASLPGTGVGELFF. CDR3 bases: TGTGCCAGTCTTCCCGGGACAGGGGTGGGAGAACTGTTTTTT.

The chain combines TRBV4-2 with TRBJ2-6; TRBD1 is a possible D gene (5 bases). In germline, CDR1 is LGHNA, CDR2 YNFKEQ. The CDR3 extends over 16 amino acids. With 0 bases removed from V and 4 bases from J, the gap between germline ends came to 10 bases. CDR3 sequence reads: CASSQDVNRGANVLTF. In DNA form, the CDR3 reads TGTGCCAGCAGCCAAGATGTTAACAGGGGGGCCAACGTCCTGACTTTC.

The V and J genes are TRBV18 and TRBJ2-1; D is ambiguous. The CDR3 consists of 13 residues. CDR1 and CDR2 from the germline V gene are KGHSH and LQKENI. Trimming shortened V by 3 bases and J by 2 bases, and 5 bases separated the two germline ends. CDR3 sequence reads: CASSPSPYNEQFF. Written as DNA, the CDR3 is TGTGCCAGCTCACCGTCTCCCTACAATGAGCAGTTCTTC.

This chain links TRBV7-8 with TRBJ1-5; unclear D gene. The CDR3 is 17 residues long. V was pared by 1 base and J by 0 bases, with 13 bases between. CDR1 is SGHVS, CDR2 FQNEAQ, per germline. The CDR3 reads CASSLVPGPFSNQPQHF. In DNA form, the CDR3 reads TGTGCCAGCAGCTTAGTCCCAGGTCCCTTTAGCAATCAGCCCCAGCATTTT.

The gene calls are TRBV7-8 and TRBJ1-1; TRBD1 matches at 10 bases. The germline V gene encodes CDR1 SGHVS and CDR2 FQNEAQ. The J segment lost 3 bases and the V segment lost 1 base, leaving 8 bases of the junction unmatched. The CDR3 extends over 17 amino acids. CDR3 loop: CASSLGPTGGKDTEAFF. The CDR3 nucleotides are TGTGCCAGCAGCTTAGGCCCGACAGGGGGCAAGGACACTGAAGCTTTCTTT.

This clone turned up a few times. The genes are TRBV5-4 and TRBJ1-5; TRBD1 aligns across 9 bases. The V and J ends lost 2 bases and 6 bases, in that order; junction bases with no gene match: 9. Germline CDR1 SGHNT, CDR2 YYREEE (reference sequence). This CDR3 comprises 16 residues. The CDR3 DNA reads TGTGCCAGCAGCTTCCTACCGGGACAGGGAAGTCAGCCCCAGCATTTT. Translation gives CASSFLPGQGSQPQHF.

This clone was seen just once. This rearrangement joins TRBV7-9 to TRBJ2-5; TRBD2 agrees at 7 bases. The CDR3 loop spans 14 amino acids. The ends lost 5 bases at V and 5 bases at J; junction bases unmatched: 8. Germline lookup yields CDR1 SEHNR and CDR2 FQNEAQ (reference sequence). CDR3 amino acids: CASSAGLGVETQYF. The CDR3 nucleotides are TGTGCCAGCAGCGCCGGACTAGGCGTGGAGACCCAGTACTTC.

The rearrangement joins TRBV11-2 to TRBJ1-1; D is undetermined. Trimming left V 5 bases short and J 3 bases short, with 13 bases between. The germline V gene has CDR1 SGHAT and CDR2 FQNNGV. The CDR3 is 14 amino acids. The CDR3 here is CASSRGILYTEAFF. CDR3 bases: TGTGCCAGCAGCCGGGGAATTCTCTACACTGAAGCTTTCTTT.

This sequence joins TRBV4-2 and TRBJ2-3, with a tentative D call TRBD2 (6 bases). The CDR3 has 16 amino acids. Deletions cut 0 bases from V and 1 base from J, with 11 bases between. Germline values: CDR1 LGHNA, CDR2 YNFKEQ. Here the CDR3 reads CASSQDLGGGTDTQYF. In nucleotides, the CDR3 is TGTGCCAGCAGCCAAGATCTTGGAGGGGGCACAGATACGCAGTATTTT.

The chain carries TRBV2 and TRBJ2-7; D might be TRBD2 (6 bases). Deletions cut 2 bases from V and 7 bases from J, with 12 bases between. CDR1 SNHLY and CDR2 FYNNEI come from the germline V gene. This CDR3 has 13 residues. This chain's CDR3 is CASSESGAVEQYF. The CDR3 DNA sequence: TGTGCCAGCAGTGAATCGGGAGCGGTTGAGCAGTACTTC. Full variable domain (missing parts from reference TRBV2 and TRBJ2-7): EPEVTQTPSHQVTQMGQEVILRCVPISNHLYFYWYRQILGQKVEFLVSFYNNEISEKSEIFDDQFSVERPDGSNFTLKIRSTKLEDSAMYFCASSESGAVEQYFGPGTRLTVT.

The chain links TRBV5-1 to TRBJ2-2; D not certain. The CDR3 extends over 14 amino acids. The germline CDR1 and CDR2 sequences are SGHRS and YFSETQ. Trimming removed 0 bases at V and 6 bases at J, with 9 bases between. The CDR3 is CASSLDSLAGELFF. CDR3 bases: TGCGCCAGCAGCTTGGACAGCCTCGCCGGGGAGCTGTTTTTT.

The chain carries TRBV27 and TRBJ2-7; 8 positions agree with TRBD1. Trimming cost V 3 bases and J 4 bases; bases outside gene matches: 2. The CDR3 runs to 13 residues. CDR1 and CDR2 (germline): MNHEY, SMNVEV (reference sequence). The CDR3 protein is CASSLNRGYEQYF. As DNA, the CDR3 is TGTGCCAGCAGTTTGAACAGGGGGTACGAGCAGTACTTC.

V is TRBV19 and J is TRBJ2-1; 13 bases match TRBD2. V lost 5 bases, J lost 4 bases, and 8 bases stayed unmatched. In germline, CDR1 is LNHDA, CDR2 SQIVND (reference sequence). The CDR3 sequence is 17 residues long. The CDR3 spells CASSPTGTSGVYNEQFF. The CDR3 nucleotides are TGTGCCAGTAGTCCAACCGGGACTAGCGGGGTTTACAATGAGCAGTTCTTC.